Following are 27 T cell receptor beta chains from one sample sequenced in a study of blood T cell repertoires in COVID-19. Sequenced by immunoSEQ multiplex PCR; TCRdb stores in-frame clones only, minus some. The profile shows a few hundred thousand clones, 70% to 90% of them singletons. Sequences were obtained from PBMCs or T cells enriched from blood (not recorded which). Source of these receptors: a woman in her twenties or thirties who had recovered from COVID-19.

In the case of this clone: The germline gene is not matched at one end of the junction; a read error may be the cause. This chain links TRBV29-1 with TRBJ2-7, with D possibly TRBD2 on 5 matching bases. Germline V CDR1 and CDR2: SQVTM, ANQGSEA. The CDR3 length is 12 residues. The CDR3 spells CSAEGTSNEQYF. CDR3 in DNA: TGCAGCGCCGAGGGTACCTCCAACGAGCAGTACTTC.

This clone was recorded only once. The chain couples TRBV6-2 or TRBV6-3 to TRBJ2-1, with D possibly matching TRBD2 (5 bases). The CDR3 totals 17 residues. V lost 0 bases, J lost 0 bases, and 12 bases lay in between. Germline V lookup: CDR1 MNHEY, CDR2 SVGEGT. The CDR3 coding sequence is TGTGCCAGCAGTTACTCGGCCGGGGTTCACTCCTACAATGAGCAGTTCTTC. Its translation is CASSYSAGVHSYNEQFF.

The chain links TRBV7-2 to TRBJ1-1, with 7 bases lining up with TRBD1. Germline V CDR1 and CDR2: SGHTA, FQGNSA. V was pared by 5 bases and J by 1 base, with 7 bases of the junction left unmatched. This CDR3 region has 15 residues. The CDR3 DNA sequence: TGTGCCAGCAGCACGCGACAGGGCAGGAACACTGAAGCTTTCTTT. Translated, it gives CASSTRQGRNTEAFF.

J is TRBJ2-1 and V is TRBV18, with no clear D. Trimming removed 0 bases at V and 0 bases at J, with 9 bases between. The CDR3 is 16 residues long. Germline assignment: CDR1 KGHSH and CDR2 LQKENI. The CDR3 bases are TGTGCCAGCTCACCACCGACACCGAGCTCCTACAATGAGCAGTTCTTC. Its translation is CASSPPTPSSYNEQFF.

J is TRBJ2-7 and V is TRBV7-9, with TRBD1 identical over 7 bases. The CDR3 consists of 14 residues. The germline gives CDR1 SEHNR, CDR2 FQNEAQ (reference sequence). Trimming at V came to 4 bases and at J to 3 bases, leaving 6 bases not matched to a gene. The CDR3 DNA reads TGTGCCAGCAGCTCGAGGACAGGCAACTACGAGCAGTACTTC. This translates into CASSSRTGNYEQYF. Together with reference TRBV7-9 and TRBJ2-7, the CDR3 gives the full variable domain: DTGVSQNPRHKITKRGQNVTFRCDPISEHNRLYWYRQTLGQGPEFLTYFQNEAQLEKSRLLSDRFSAERPKGSFSTLEIQRTEQGDSAMYLCASSSRTGNYEQYFGPGTRLTVT.

The rearrangement links TRBV5-8 to TRBJ2-7; D is ambiguous. V was cut by 3 bases and J by 0 bases, with 4 bases left in between. From germline, CDR1 is SGHTS and CDR2 YDEGEE. CDR3 length: 12 amino acids. The CDR3 coding sequence is TGTGCCAGCAGCTCAGTCTCCTACGAGCAGTACTTC. It codes for CASSSVSYEQYF.

This clone has more than one count but fewer than ten. The J gene is TRBJ2-7, the V gene TRBV12-5, with a tentative D call TRBD2 (5 bases). The V gene's germline CDR1 is LGHNT and CDR2 FRNRAP. V dropped 6 bases and J dropped 0 bases, with 9 bases sitting between them. The CDR3 is made up of 13 amino acids. The CDR3 loop is CASGEAVSYEQYF. The CDR3 DNA reads as TGTGCTAGTGGGGAAGCGGTCTCCTACGAGCAGTACTTC.

This sequence joins TRBV7-3 and TRBJ1-6, with 7 bases lining up with TRBD1. The germline gives CDR1 SGHTA, CDR2 FQGTGA. This CDR3 comprises 15 residues. Trimming at V came to 5 bases and at J to 16 bases, leaving 17 bases not matched to a gene. The CDR3 DNA sequence: TGTGCCAGCAGCCCGAGCGGGGTCCGGGGGGGACAGCTCCACTTT. This codes for CASSPSGVRGGQLHF. The whole variable domain, filled in from reference TRBV7-3 and TRBJ1-6, reads GAGVSQTPSNKVTEKGKYVELRCDPISGHTALYWYRQSLGQGPEFLIYFQGTGAADDSGLPNDRFFAVRPEGSVSTLKIQRTERGDSAVYLCASSPSGVRGGQLHFGNGTRLTVT.

The chain employs TRBV19 and TRBJ1-5; unclear D gene. The CDR3 loop spans 16 amino acids. V was trimmed by 0 bases and J by 2 bases, leaving 11 bases between them. CDR1 LNHDA and CDR2 SQIVND come from the germline V gene (reference sequence). For the CDR3, the DNA is TGTGCCAGTAGTATAGATCAGGTGTCGGGCAATCAGCCCCAGCATTTT. It yields the protein CASSIDQVSGNQPQHF. Full variable domain (remainder filled in from reference TRBV19 and TRBJ1-5): DGGITQSPKYLFRKEGQNVTLSCEQNLNHDAMYWYRQDPGQGLRLIYYSQIVNDFQKGDIAEGYSVSREKKESFPLTVTSAQKNPTAFYLCASSIDQVSGNQPQHFGDGTRLSIL.

The chain's CDR3 is CASSAGQDTDTQYF. CDR3 nucleotide sequence: TGCGCCAGCAGCGCCGGACAGGATACAGATACGCAGTATTTT. The chain carries TRBV5-1 and TRBJ2-3, with TRBD1 matching over 7 bases. CDR1 is SGHRS, CDR2 YFSETQ, per germline. The CDR3 length is 14 residues. V shed 4 bases, J shed 3 bases, and the junction held 5 bases outside the gene matches.

The chain employs TRBV9 and TRBJ2-1, with D tentatively TRBD2 (6 bases). Trimming took off 0 bases at V and 9 bases at J, with 16 bases between the two ends. CDR1 is SGDLS and CDR2 is YYNGEE in the germline V gene. This CDR3 is 15 amino acids long. The CDR3 DNA sequence: TGTGCCAGCAGCGTAGCAATGGTACCGGGAGCTGAGCAGTTCTTC. This gives the protein CASSVAMVPGAEQFF.

This chain connects TRBV6-5 to TRBJ1-6; D uncertain. The germline V gene encodes CDR1 MNHEY and CDR2 SVGAGI. With 4 bases removed from V and 2 bases from J, the gap between germline ends came to 6 bases. The CDR3 extends over 14 amino acids. CDR3 DNA: TGTGCCAGCAGTTCACTGACCTATAATTCACCCCTCCACTTT. It is translated as CASSSLTYNSPLHF.

The CDR3: CASSLGSVLSGNTIYF. The CDR3 DNA reads TGTGCCAGCAGCTTAGGGTCAGTCCTCTCTGGAAACACCATATATTTT. V and J are TRBV7-2 and TRBJ1-3, with D unresolved. Germline CDR1 is SGHTA and CDR2 is FQGNSA. The CDR3 sequence is 16 residues long. V was shortened by 1 base and J by 0 bases, with 10 bases between the two germline ends.

This chain joins TRBV18 and TRBJ1-1; D remains unclear. This CDR3 has 15 amino acids. Germline V gene sequence: CDR1 KGHSH, CDR2 LQKENI. Deletions cut 2 bases from V and 4 bases from J, with 14 bases between. This chain's CDR3 is CASSPVELAGTEAFF. Here the CDR3 DNA reads TGTGCCAGCTCACCAGTTGAGTTGGCGGGCACTGAAGCTTTCTTT.

The CDR3 reads CASSPGQGGANYGYTF. The CDR3 nucleotides are TGTGCCAGCAGCCCGGGACAGGGGGGAGCTAACTATGGCTACACCTTC. This chain joins TRBV14 and TRBJ1-2; 11 bases match TRBD1. The ends lost 4 bases at V and 0 bases at J; junction bases unmatched: 4. The V gene's germline CDR1 is SGHDN and CDR2 FVKESK. The CDR3 contains 16 residues.

The chain uses TRBV5-1 and TRBJ1-4; TRBD1 matches at 8 bases. This CDR3 comprises 16 residues. V trimming: 4 bases; J trimming: 7 bases; junction bases outside the gene matches: 12. Germline V lookup: CDR1 SGHRS, CDR2 YFSETQ. The CDR3, as DNA: TGCGCCAGCAGCCATTCTCCAGACAGGGGAGGTGAAAAACTGTTTTTT. It is translated as CASSHSPDRGGEKLFF.

In DNA form, the CDR3 reads TGTGCCAGCAGCCCCCCGGGGACTAGTCAAGAGACCCAGTACTTC. This gives the protein CASSPPGTSQETQYF. The chain is built from TRBV3-1 (or the pseudogene TRBV3-2) and TRBJ2-5, with 8 bases fitting TRBD2. Germline trimming cut 4 bases from V and 2 bases from J; bases unmatched to any gene: 6. Looked up from germline, CDR1 is LGHDT and CDR2 is YNNKEL (reference sequence). The length of the CDR3 is 15 residues.

The rearrangement joins TRBV5-1 to TRBJ2-3; 8 positions match TRBD2. Germline V gene data show CDR1 as SGHRS and CDR2 as YFSETQ. V was pared by 0 bases and J by 5 bases, with 8 bases of the junction left unmatched. The CDR3 runs to 16 residues. CDR3 coding DNA: TGCGCCAGCAGCTTGGGCAGCGGGGGATCCAGAGATACGCAGTATTTT. It encodes CASSLGSGGSRDTQYF.

V usage is TRBV6-2 or TRBV6-3 and J usage is TRBJ2-2, with D perhaps matching TRBD1 (6 bases). Germline V gives CDR1 MNHEY, CDR2 SVGEGT. The CDR3 length is 13 residues. The germline V and J ends were trimmed by 6 bases and 7 bases, with 12 bases remaining between them. The CDR3 reads CASSPQGFGELFF. The CDR3, as DNA: TGTGCCAGCAGCCCACAGGGATTCGGGGAGCTGTTTTTT.

The V gene is TRBV27, the J gene TRBJ1-2; maybe TRBD1 (5 bases). V was trimmed by 5 bases and J by 8 bases, leaving 18 bases between them. The CDR3 has 14 amino acids. Germline V gene data show CDR1 as MNHEY and CDR2 as SMNVEV (reference sequence). The CDR3 DNA follows: TGTGCCAGCAGTCCCGACAGTGCTATGAGCGGCTACACCTTC. Its translation: CASSPDSAMSGYTF.

In its sample, this clone was seen once. The chain is built from TRBV7-3 and TRBJ2-3; the D is unclear. With 2 bases removed from V and 3 bases from J, the gap between germline ends came to 18 bases. CDR3 length equals 17 residues. Germline loops: CDR1 SGHTA, CDR2 FQGTGA. CDR3 in DNA: TGTGCCAGCAGCTTAGGAAGGCAGGTAGTTGGGACAGATACGCAGTATTTT. Its protein is CASSLGRQVVGTDTQYF.

The CDR3 here is CASSLGSSGNTIYF. DNA of the CDR3: TGCGCCAGCAGCTTGGGGAGCTCTGGAAACACCATATATTTT. The V call is TRBV5-1, the J call TRBJ1-3, with D uncertain. V dropped 0 bases and J dropped 0 bases, with 4 bases sitting between them. From germline, CDR1 is SGHRS and CDR2 YFSETQ. The length of the CDR3 is 14 residues.

The rearrangement joins TRBV6-6 to TRBJ2-7; perhaps TRBD1 as D (5 bases). This CDR3 has 14 amino acids. The germline gives CDR1 MNHNY, CDR2 SVGAGI (reference sequence). V lost 9 bases to trimming and J lost 3 bases, with 18 bases between them. CDR3 DNA sequence: TGTGCCAGTAAGGGCGAAGGGGTGAGCTACGAGCAGTACTTC. This translates into CASKGEGVSYEQYF.

The chain links TRBV2 to TRBJ1-3; a weak D match, TRBD1 (5 bases). The CDR3 totals 15 residues. Trimming removed 5 bases from V and 0 bases from J, with 11 bases in between. Looked up from germline, CDR1 is SNHLY and CDR2 is FYNNEI. The CDR3 spells CASSFDSHSGNTIYF. The CDR3 DNA follows: TGTGCCAGCAGTTTCGACAGCCACTCTGGAAACACCATATATTTT.

The chain carries TRBV6-2 or TRBV6-3 and TRBJ1-2; D ambiguous. The CDR3 is made up of 15 amino acids. Trimming took off 8 bases at V and 6 bases at J, with 22 bases between the two ends. From germline, CDR1 is MNHEY and CDR2 SVGEGT. CDR3 in DNA: TGTGCCAGCCGCCCCCGAGGGCTTGTTTTGGATGGCTACACCTTC. It codes for CASRPRGLVLDGYTF.

The chain links TRBV30 to TRBJ1-5; a possible D gene is TRBD1 (6 bases). The germline V gene encodes CDR1 GTSNPN and CDR2 SVGIG (reference sequence). The CDR3 spans 15 residues. Trimming left V 2 bases short and J 4 bases short, with 15 bases between. In nucleotides, the CDR3 is TGTGCCTGGAGTACGAACAGGGATCGAAATCAGCCCCAGCATTTT. Its protein product is CAWSTNRDRNQPQHF.

This chain uses TRBV7-2 with TRBJ2-7; TRBD1 agrees at 11 bases. V was pared by 4 bases and J by 5 bases, with 4 bases of the junction left unmatched. The germline V gene has CDR1 SGHTA and CDR2 FQGNSA. The CDR3 has 14 residues. The CDR3 coding sequence is TGTGCCAGCAGCTCCGGACAGGGGGCCAACGAGCAGTACTTC. Encoded protein: CASSSGQGANEQYF.